The clone carrying this T cell receptor beta chain was counted between two and nine times. What it binds is unknown. The sample comes from a study of beta chain features in type 1 diabetes. Points from the study as a whole: A moderate, significant TCRB CDR3 shortening appeared in type 1 diabetes across four CD4+ subsets. Any PCR bias toward short templates would affect both groups alike.

V was cut by 4 bases and J by 2 bases, with 13 bases left in between. Germline CDR1 is SGDLS and CDR2 is YYNGEE. The CDR3 covers 14 residues. Every isolated RNA sample was fully reverse transcribed, so sequencing captured expressed TCRB transcripts. Assay used: immunoSEQ multiplex PCR; TCRdb lists only in-frame clones, some missing. Among around 600,000 clones listed, roughly 12% were seen once. V usage is TRBV9 and J usage is TRBJ2-7, with D tentatively TRBD2 (6 bases). This clonotype was obtained from a young man with type 1 diabetes. The sequencing sample was made of naive CD4+ T cells from blood. CDR3 residues: CASSLPAGPYEQYF. The CDR3 DNA reads as TGTGCCAGCAGCCTTCCGGCGGGGCCCTACGAGCAGTACTTC.